These T cell receptor beta chains were read from a single sample in a study of cytomegalovirus exposure and HLA in healthy donors. The protocol was immunoSEQ multiplex PCR, while the TCRdb copy is restricted to in-frame clones and leaves out a portion. The table has roughly 84,000 clones, more than 60% seen once. Sequenced: PBMCs. All receptors come from a male donor in good health and CMV-seropositive. CDR3s include the opening cysteine and the closing phenylalanine or tryptophan. D genes are given only for firm matches. Clone size appears in some rows only: once, few, many, or a class for an expanded clone.

D gene	J gene	V gene	clone size	CDR3 DNA	CDR3 protein
TRBD1	TRBJ2-1	TRBV15	NA	TGTGCCACCAGCAGACCCAGGGGGCAAGATTCATACAATGAGCAGTTCTTC	CATSRPRGQDSYNEQFF
TRBD2	TRBJ2-1	TRBV7-3	NA	TGTGCCAGCACCTTCTTCGGGGGGGCCGCTGAGCAGTTCTTC	CASTFFGGAAEQFF
NA	TRBJ1-3	TRBV2	once	TGTGCCAGCAGAACAGGGAACGCTGGAAACACCATATATTTT	CASRTGNAGNTIYF
NA	TRBJ2-5	TRBV7-9	NA	TGTGCCAGCAGCTTTTCCCAGGGGGGAGGAGAGACCCAGTACTTC	CASSFSQGGGETQYF
NA	TRBJ1-1	TRBV6-5	few	TGTGCCAGCAGTTACACAGGGTATGTTGGTTCTGAAGCTTTCTTT	CASSYTGYVGSEAFF
NA	TRBJ2-7	TRBV5-6	NA	TGTGCCAGCAGCTTGGGAAACCCCCAGGGGCGGTACGAGCAGTACTTC	CASSLGNPQGRYEQYF
TRBD1	TRBJ2-3	TRBV19	NA	TGTGCCAGTAGTACAGACAGGGGATGGACAGATACGCAGTATTTT	CASSTDRGWTDTQYF
TRBD1	TRBJ2-7	TRBV5-1	NA	TGCGCCAGCAGCGGTCGACAGGGGGCCGGAAACGAGCAGTACTTC	CASSGRQGAGNEQYF
TRBD1	TRBJ1-4	TRBV19	NA	TGTGCCAGTGGGGACAGCTCCTATGAAAAACTGTTTTTT	CASGDSSYEKLFF
TRBD1	TRBJ1-2	TRBV9	NA	TGTGCCAGCAGCGTTCAGGGGGCGTTAGGCTACACCTTC	CASSVQGALGYTF
NA	TRBJ2-7	TRBV7-8	NA	TGTGCCAGCAGCTTAAGACAGAGTGGAGAGCAGTACTTC	CASSLRQSGEQYF
NA	TRBJ2-3	TRBV4-2	NA	TGTGCCAGCAGCCAAATGGCAACCACAGATACGCAGTATTTT	CASSQMATTDTQYF
NA	TRBJ2-2	TRBV30	NA	TGTGCCTGGAGGGACTTGACAGGGGAGCTGTTTTTT	CAWRDLTGELFF
NA	TRBJ1-2	TRBV28	NA	TGTGCCAGCAGTCCCGGGGGGCGAGGCTACACCTTC	CASSPGGRGYTF
TRBD2	TRBJ2-2	TRBV6-5	NA	TGTGCCAGCGGGGCTAGCGGTAACACCGGGGAGCTGTTTTTT	CASGASGNTGELFF
NA	TRBJ2-6	TRBV6-6	NA	TGTGCCAGCAATGATGTGGCGGGTTCTGGGGCCAACGTCCTGACTTTC	CASNDVAGSGANVLTF
TRBD1	TRBJ2-5	TRBV29-1	few	TGCAGCGCCGAGGGACAGGGGGACGACGTGAGCATGGAGACCCAGTACTTC	CSAEGQGDDVSMETQYF
NA	TRBJ1-2	TRBV29-1	few	TGCAGCGTTGAAGGAAGGAGGAGGAACAGCTATGGCTACACCTTC	CSVEGRRRNSYGYTF
NA	TRBJ1-2	TRBV10-3	NA	TGTGCCATCAGTGAGGCCGGGCGGGATGGCTACACCTTC	CAISEAGRDGYTF
TRBD1	TRBJ2-7	TRBV11-1	NA	TGTGCCAGCAGCTTAGTGTCGGGACAGGGAACCTACGAGCAGTACTTC	CASSLVSGQGTYEQYF
NA	TRBJ1-5	TRBV7-9	few	TGTGCCAGCAGCTTAGCTGAGCATAGCAATCAGCCCCAGCATTTT	CASSLAEHSNQPQHF
NA	TRBJ2-7	TRBV10-3	NA	TGTGCCGTCACCGGAGGGGGCTTAGACGAGCAGTACTTC	CAVTGGGLDEQYF
NA	TRBJ2-7	TRBV2	once	TGTGCCAGCAGTGAAATGACAGAGCTCTCCTACGAGCAGTACTTC	CASSEMTELSYEQYF
TRBD1	TRBJ1-1	TRBV28	NA	TGTGCCAGCCAAACTGTTGAGGGACAGGGGGCCCCTTGGGGCACTGAAGCTTTCTTT	CASQTVEGQGAPWGTEAFF
NA	TRBJ1-4	TRBV7-2	NA	TGTGCCAGCAGCTTAGTCGGACAGCAATTGGGAAAACTGTTTTTT	CASSLVGQQLGKLFF
TRBD2	TRBJ2-1	TRBV7-2	few	TGTGCCAGCAGCTGGCGGACTAGCGGTGAGCAGTTCTTC	CASSWRTSGEQFF
NA	TRBJ1-2	TRBV4-3	few	TGCGCCAGCAGCCACCGGAGGGATATGGGCTATGGCTACACCTTC	CASSHRRDMGYGYTF
NA	TRBJ2-7	TRBV28	NA	TGTGCCAGCAGTTTAAGGGACATCTATGGCGAGCAGTACTTC	CASSLRDIYGEQYF
NA	TRBJ1-2	TRBV6-5	NA	TGTGCCAGCAGAAGCAGGGGAACCGGTGGCTACACCTTC	CASRSRGTGGYTF
TRBD2	TRBJ2-3	TRBV27	NA	TGTGCCAGCAGTAAACTAGCGCTGGGCACAGATACGCAGTATTTT	CASSKLALGTDTQYF
NA	TRBJ1-6	TRBV7-9	NA	TGTGCCAGCAGCCGTAGACAGGAGGCCTATAATTCACCCCTCCACTTT	CASSRRQEAYNSPLHF
NA	TRBJ1-2	TRBV29-1	NA	TGCAGCGTGACCGAGCCAGGGGCCAGTTATGGCTACACCTTC	CSVTEPGASYGYTF
NA	TRBJ2-5	TRBV11-2	NA	TGTGCCAGCAGCTTAGATTACGGGACCCAGTACTTC	CASSLDYGTQYF
NA	TRBJ2-1	TRBV6-5	once	TGTGCCAGCAGTTATGGAGTTGAAGATGAGCAGTTCTTC	CASSYGVEDEQFF
NA	TRBJ2-7	TRBV28	once	TGTGCCAGCAGTCTGAGGAGGGGGCTCTCCTCCTACGAGCAGTACTTC	CASSLRRGLSSYEQYF
TRBD1	TRBJ2-7	TRBV6-1	NA	TGTGCCAGCAGTGAGGGACAGGTTTATGTTTACGAGCAGTACTTC	CASSEGQVYVYEQYF
NA	TRBJ1-2	TRBV25-1	NA	TGTGCCAGCAGTAACCCAGCACAGGGAAACTATGGCTACACCTTC	CASSNPAQGNYGYTF
NA	TRBJ2-7	TRBV4-3	once	TGCGCCAGCAGCCAAGACTGGGGGCGGGACGAGCAGTACTTC	CASSQDWGRDEQYF
TRBD2	TRBJ2-3	TRBV15	NA	TGTGCCATTGGAGCGGGGGGCACAGATACGCAGTATTTT	CAIGAGGTDTQYF
TRBD2	TRBJ2-7	TRBV27	NA	TGTGCCAGCAGTTTTCGGGGGGGCCTCTACGAGCAGTACTTC	CASSFRGGLYEQYF